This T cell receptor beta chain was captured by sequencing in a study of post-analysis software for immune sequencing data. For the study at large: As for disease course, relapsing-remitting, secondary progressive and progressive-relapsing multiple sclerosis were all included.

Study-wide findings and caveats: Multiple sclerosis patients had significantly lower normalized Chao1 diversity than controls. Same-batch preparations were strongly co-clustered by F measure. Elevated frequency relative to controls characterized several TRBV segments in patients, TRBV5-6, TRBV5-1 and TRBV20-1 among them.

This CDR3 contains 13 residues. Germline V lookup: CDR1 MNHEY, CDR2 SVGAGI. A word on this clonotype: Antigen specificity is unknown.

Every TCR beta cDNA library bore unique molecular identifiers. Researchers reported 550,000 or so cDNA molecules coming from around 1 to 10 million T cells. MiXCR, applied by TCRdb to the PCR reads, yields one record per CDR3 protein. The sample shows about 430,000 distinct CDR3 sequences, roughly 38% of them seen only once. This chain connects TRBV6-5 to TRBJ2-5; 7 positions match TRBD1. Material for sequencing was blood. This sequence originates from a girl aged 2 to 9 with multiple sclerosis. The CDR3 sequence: CAPGRGTGETQYF. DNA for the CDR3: TGTGCTCCTGGCAGGGGGACGGGAGAGACCCAGTACTTC.